This entry lists 16 T cell receptor beta chains sequenced from one sample in a study of OX40 agonist ivuxolimab in advanced cancers. Method: immunoSEQ multiplex PCR; TCRdb's copy keeps in-frame clones and lacks some. The sample yields about 79,000 clones, roughly 90% seen once. Sequenced here: CD4+ or CD8+ T cells sorted from blood, sampled in a trial of the OX40 agonist ivuxolimab. Receptors originate from an adult with an advanced solid tumor such as melanoma, head and neck, liver or kidney cancer.

This rearrangement joins TRBV9 to TRBJ2-7, with D perhaps matching TRBD1 (6 bases). This CDR3 comprises 14 residues. CDR1 and CDR2 (germline): SGDLS, YYNGEE. The V and J ends lost 4 bases and 5 bases respectively, with 16 bases between them. The CDR3, as DNA: TGTGCCAGCAGCACCTTTGGGGGCAACGACGAGCAGTACTTC. It codes for CASSTFGGNDEQYF.

This rearrangement joins TRBV2 to TRBJ2-1, with 8 bases matching TRBD2. J gave up 9 bases and V 6 bases, and 13 bases lay outside the gene matches. The CDR3 is 15 amino acids. Germline V gene lookup returns CDR1 SNHLY and CDR2 FYNNEI. The CDR3 DNA reads as TGTGCCAGCAGAGGGACCCTCGGGCTAGCGGGTGAGCAGTTCTTC. Amino acid sequence: CASRGTLGLAGEQFF. The full variable domain, with the rest looked up from reference TRBV2 and TRBJ2-1, is EPEVTQTPSHQVTQMGQEVILRCVPISNHLYFYWYRQILGQKVEFLVSFYNNEISEKSEIFDDQFSVERPDGSNFTLKIRSTKLEDSAMYFCASRGTLGLAGEQFFGPGTRLTVL.

The chain uses TRBV9 and TRBJ1-3; tentatively, D is TRBD1 (5 bases). V was cut by 2 bases and J by 0 bases, with 12 bases left in between. The germline V gene has CDR1 SGDLS and CDR2 YYNGEE. The CDR3 length is 16 residues. The CDR3 region has the DNA TGTGCCAGCAGCGTCTCAGGGTTCAACTCTGGAAACACCATATATTTT. This translates into CASSVSGFNSGNTIYF. The variable domain in full, completed from reference TRBV9 and TRBJ1-3, reads DSGVTQTPKHLITATGQRVTLRCSPRSGDLSVYWYQQSLDQGLQFLIQYYNGEERAKGNILERFSAQQFPDLHSELNLSSLELGDSALYFCASSVSGFNSGNTIYFGEGSWLTVV.

The rearrangement uses TRBV6-1 and TRBJ2-2, with D perhaps assigned TRBD1 or TRBD2 (6 bases each). The V gene lost 6 bases and the J gene lost 2 bases, with 10 bases spanning the gap. CDR1 MNHNS and CDR2 SASEGT come from the germline V gene. This CDR3 spans 14 amino acids. This chain's CDR3 is CASRGGRNTGELFF. The CDR3 DNA sequence: TGTGCCAGCAGAGGGGGGCGAAACACCGGGGAGCTGTTTTTT.

The chain links TRBV6-1 to TRBJ1-1; D unresolved. V lost 4 bases to trimming and J lost 1 base, with 7 bases between them. Germline lookup yields CDR1 MNHNS and CDR2 SASEGT. This CDR3 has 13 residues. CDR3: CASSVLTNTEAFF. The CDR3 coding sequence is TGTGCCAGCAGTGTGTTGACGAACACTGAAGCTTTCTTT.

The chain uses TRBV27 and TRBJ2-1, with D unclear. The V and J ends lost 0 bases and 0 bases respectively, with 6 bases between them. CDR3 length: 15 amino acids. Germline CDR1 is MNHEY and CDR2 is SMNVEV (reference sequence). The CDR3 DNA follows: TGTGCCAGCAGTTTATCCCTGGGCTCCTACAATGAGCAGTTCTTC. Protein sequence: CASSLSLGSYNEQFF.

CDR3 region: CSVGLAGEPGSYNEQFF. The CDR3 DNA reads as TGCAGCGTTGGGTTGGCAGGGGAGCCGGGCTCCTACAATGAGCAGTTCTTC. This chain joins TRBV29-1 and TRBJ2-1; D perhaps matches TRBD1 (6 bases). The CDR3 is made up of 17 amino acids. Germline loops: CDR1 SQVTM, CDR2 ANQGSEA. Trimming cost V 4 bases and J 0 bases, with 19 bases left between them.

The CDR3 loop reads CSVDVGQGGQETQYF. The CDR3 DNA reads as TGCAGCGTTGACGTAGGACAGGGGGGGCAAGAGACCCAGTACTTC. This chain joins TRBV29-1 and TRBJ2-5; TRBD1 aligns across 10 bases. Germline V gene lookup returns CDR1 SQVTM and CDR2 ANQGSEA. The V and J ends lost 3 bases and 2 bases, in that order; junction bases with no gene match: 6. The CDR3 sequence is 15 residues long.

This sequence joins TRBV5-6 and TRBJ2-3, with TRBD2 as a possible D gene (5 bases). The CDR3 covers 15 residues. V dropped 4 bases and J dropped 1 base, with 13 bases sitting between them. The germline V gene encodes CDR1 SGHDT and CDR2 YYEEEE. CDR3 sequence reads: CASSLVRARTDTQYF. DNA for the CDR3: TGTGCCAGCAGCCTGGTGAGGGCCCGCACAGATACGCAGTATTTT.

The chain combines TRBV10-2 with TRBJ2-3; D may be TRBD2 (6 bases). This CDR3 spans 15 amino acids. V lost 3 bases to trimming and J lost 1 base, with 11 bases between them. CDR1 WSHSY and CDR2 SAAADI come from the germline V gene. The CDR3 loop is CASSEGGGGTDTQYF. The CDR3 coding sequence is TGCGCCAGCAGTGAAGGTGGAGGGGGCACAGATACGCAGTATTTT.

Turning to this clone: The sample holds other DNA sequences that translate to the same CDR3. The rearrangement joins TRBV6-4 to TRBJ2-1, with 12 positions matching TRBD2. Germline V gene lookup returns CDR1 MRHNA and CDR2 SNTAGT. This CDR3 contains 15 residues. With V trimmed by 5 bases and J by 3 bases, 2 bases remained unmatched. Here the CDR3 reads CASSRTSGDYNEQFF. The CDR3, as DNA: TGTGCCAGCAGTCGGACTAGCGGGGACTACAATGAGCAGTTCTTC.

The J gene is TRBJ1-2, the V gene TRBV5-1; a weak D match, TRBD1 (5 bases). The CDR3 covers 16 residues. The germline gives CDR1 SGHRS, CDR2 YFSETQ. V dropped 3 bases and J dropped 0 bases, with 15 bases sitting between them. The CDR3 sequence is CASSSGVGLTNYGYTF. DNA for the CDR3: TGCGCCAGCAGCTCGGGGGTCGGGCTAACTAACTATGGCTACACCTTC.

This clone was picked up one time. The chain recombines TRBV15 with TRBJ1-5; D is ambiguous. The V end lost 5 bases, the J end lost 0 bases, and 5 bases lay between the germline ends. Germline CDR1 reads LNHNV; CDR2 reads YYDKDF (reference sequence). CDR3 length equals 13 residues. The CDR3 region is CATSLGSNQPQHF. CDR3 coding DNA: TGTGCCACCAGCTTAGGTAGCAATCAGCCCCAGCATTTT.

Points on this clone: Different DNA sequences within this sample yield the same CDR3. The genes are TRBV13 and TRBJ1-5; D gene uncertain. Germline lookup yields CDR1 PRHDT and CDR2 FYEKMQ (reference sequence). V was pared by 0 bases and J by 2 bases, with 5 bases between. CDR3 length: 14 residues. CDR3 protein: CASSLGGGNQPQHF. DNA for the CDR3: TGTGCCAGCAGCTTAGGCGGGGGCAATCAGCCCCAGCATTTT.

V is TRBV11-2 and J is TRBJ2-7; D possibly corresponds to TRBD2 (5 bases). The CDR3 has 16 amino acids. V gave up 1 base and J gave up 0 bases, with 13 bases separating them. Germline V gene sequence: CDR1 SGHAT, CDR2 FQNNGV. CDR3 in DNA: TGTGCCAGCAGCTTAGGAGGGCCAGCCCCCTCCTACGAGCAGTACTTC. Its protein is CASSLGGPAPSYEQYF. The variable domain in full, with the rest retrieved from reference TRBV11-2 and TRBJ2-7, is EAGVAQSPRYKIIEKRQSVAFWCNPISGHATLYWYQQILGQGPKLLIQFQNNGVVDDSQLPKDRFSAERLKGVDSTLKIQPAKLEDSAVYLCASSLGGPAPSYEQYFGPGTRLTVT.

A word on this clone: This same CDR3 is encoded by further DNA sequences in the sample. The rearrangement links TRBV9 to TRBJ2-1; 9 bases agree with TRBD2. Germline V gene sequence: CDR1 SGDLS, CDR2 YYNGEE. The CDR3 totals 15 residues. Germline trimming cut 0 bases from V and 4 bases from J; bases unmatched to any gene: 2. CDR3 sequence (DNA): TGTGCCAGCAGCGTAGGCGGGGGGGCATACAATGAGCAGTTCTTC. It encodes CASSVGGGAYNEQFF.